The clone carrying this TCR beta chain has only a few counts. Its antigen remains unknown. This sample was included in a study of blood T cells in healthy people across ages. Study summary: Per two T cells, about one barcoded beta molecule was captured through template switching. Study conclusions and caveats: Older age went with lower TCR beta diversity per million T cells, in a roughly linear way.

Germline-derived CDR1 and CDR2 are SGDLS and YYNGEE. The CDR3 loop spans 14 amino acids. Trimming stripped 3 bases from V and 4 bases from J, with 11 bases between. With a J-beta primer mix and a sample-barcoded 5' primer, a second PCR ran roughly 7 to 11 cycles. TCRdb called the 5' RACE reads again in MiXCR, with one record for every CDR3 protein. In the table there are some 880,000 distinct CDR3 sequences, roughly 35% of which are singletons. The sample consisted of blood. The TCR comes from a man younger than 35 in good health. The chain is built from TRBV9 and TRBJ2-1, with D uncertain. CDR3 sequence: CASSGPWPYNEQFF. The CDR3, as DNA: TGTGCCAGCAGCGGCCCTTGGCCATACAATGAGCAGTTCTTC. The full variable domain, its missing parts supplied by reference TRBV9 and TRBJ2-1, is DSGVTQTPKHLITATGQRVTLRCSPRSGDLSVYWYQQSLDQGLQFLIQYYNGEERAKGNILERFSAQQFPDLHSELNLSSLELGDSALYFCASSGPWPYNEQFFGPGTRLTVL.